This note documents a single T cell receptor beta chain sequence. The antigen is not known. V lost 5 bases and J lost 3, with 14 bases in between. CDR1 and CDR2 from the germline V gene are MNHNY and SVGAGI (reference sequence). This CDR3 comprises 15 residues. The data originate from a study of T-cell memory formation after mild COVID-19. Turning to the study itself: Clusters of TCRs were largely donor specific. General observations from the study: From day 15 to 85, contracting clones were balanced between CD4 and CD8, whereas later expanders leaned toward CD4+. CD4+ contracting clones were mainly CM and EM; CD8+ ones, EMRA.

TCRdb fed the 5' RACE reads into MiXCR, producing one record per CDR3 protein. The sample lists approximately 580,000 distinct CDR3 sequences, around 20% occurring once. Sequencing used PBMCs or a T cell subset sorted from them (not recorded which). The J gene is TRBJ1-5, the V gene TRBV6-6; D may be TRBD1 (6 bases). This clonotype originated in an adult woman who had mild COVID-19 (a few samples of this study predate the infection). Cell type and time point are not known. CDR3 coding DNA: TGTGCCAGCAGTACAAACCGGGACAACAATCAGCCCCAGCATTTT. It codes for CASSTNRDNNQPQHF.